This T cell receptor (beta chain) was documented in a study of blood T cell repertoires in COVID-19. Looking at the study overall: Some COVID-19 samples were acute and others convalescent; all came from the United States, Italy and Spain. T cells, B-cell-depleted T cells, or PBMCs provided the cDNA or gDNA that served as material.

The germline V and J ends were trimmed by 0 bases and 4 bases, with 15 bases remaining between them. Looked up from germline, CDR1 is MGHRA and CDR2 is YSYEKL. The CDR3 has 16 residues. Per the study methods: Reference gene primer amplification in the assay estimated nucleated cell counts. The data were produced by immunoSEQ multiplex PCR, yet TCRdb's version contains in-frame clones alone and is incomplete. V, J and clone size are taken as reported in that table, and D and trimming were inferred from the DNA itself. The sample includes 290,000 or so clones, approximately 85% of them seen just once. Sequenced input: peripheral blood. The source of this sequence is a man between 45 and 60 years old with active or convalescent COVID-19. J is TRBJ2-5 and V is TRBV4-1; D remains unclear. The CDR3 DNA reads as TGCGCCAGCAGCCAAGAAGAAGAGCGCCTATTAGAGACCCAGTACTTC. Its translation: CASSQEEERLLETQYF.